Listed below are T cell receptor beta chains from one sample, sequenced in a study of response to subunit inactivated influenza vaccine. TCRdb re-called the RT-PCR reads with MiXCR, one entry per CDR3 protein. The table lists around 540,000 distinct CDR3 sequences, over 9.5% of them singletons, with 10% in the top ten. This specimen consisted of PBMCs from blood, obtained on the day of vaccination. Receptors were obtained from a man aged 50-59 years who received an inactivated influenza vaccine. Each CDR3 is given with its conserved first and last residue. D genes are given only for firm matches. Size is omitted from some rows. Given values are once, few, many or a class for expanded clones.

v_gene	j_gene	d_gene	abundance	CDR3nt	CDR3aa
TRBV12-3/TRBV12-4	TRBJ2-5	TRBD2	-	TGTGCCAGCAGTTTAACGGGACTAGCGTCAGGGGAGACCCAGTACTTC	CASSLTGLASGETQYF
TRBV21-1	TRBJ2-1	-	many	TGTGCCAGCGGTCTTCCCAGGGGCCACAATGAGCAGTTCTTC	CASGLPRGHNEQFF
TRBV20-1	TRBJ2-7	TRBD2	-	TGCAGTGCACCCGTAGCGGGAGCTCTCCACGAGCAGTACTTC	CSAPVAGALHEQYF
TRBV5-1	TRBJ2-7	TRBD1	many	TGCGCCAGCAGCTTAGGGACAGGGGTGTACGAGCAGTACTTC	CASSLGTGVYEQYF
TRBV6-2/TRBV6-3	TRBJ2-3	TRBD2	-	TGTGCCAGCAGTACGGCTTCGACTAGCGGGAGCGGTGGTGATACGCAGTATTTT	CASSTASTSGSGGDTQYF
TRBV2	TRBJ2-7	-	-	TGTGCCAGCTCCCGGCTGGTGAGAAGATCCTACGAGCAGTACTTC	CASSRLVRRSYEQYF
TRBV9	TRBJ1-2	-	-	TGTGCCAGCAGCGTAGGTGTAGGGGGTCCCTATGGCTACACCTTC	CASSVGVGGPYGYTF
TRBV4-3	TRBJ2-1	-	-	TGCGCCAGCAGCCAAGTAGTGGGAACCAATGAGCAGTTCTTC	CASSQVVGTNEQFF
TRBV2	TRBJ1-1	-	-	TGTGCCAGCAGTGACTCCCTTGACGCTGAAGCTTTCTTT	CASSDSLDAEAFF
TRBV5-1	TRBJ1-6	-	many	TGCGCCAGCAGCTTGGGGGGGGGTTTGACACCCCTCCACTTT	CASSLGGGLTPLHF
TRBV5-1	TRBJ1-1	TRBD1	many	TGCGCCAGCAGGTCCGGGACAGGGGGTATGAACACTGAAGCTTTCTTT	CASRSGTGGMNTEAFF
TRBV5-4	TRBJ2-3	-	few	TGTGCCAGCAGCTCGGTGGGGGCCTTGGCAGATACGCAGTATTTT	CASSSVGALADTQYF
TRBV5-1	TRBJ2-5	TRBD2	-	TGCGCCAGCAGCATAGCCGGGACTAGTTTCCAAGAGACCCAGTACTTC	CASSIAGTSFQETQYF
TRBV6-1	TRBJ2-3	-	few	TGTGCCAGCAGACGGCCGGGCACAGATACGCAGTATTTT	CASRRPGTDTQYF
TRBV14	TRBJ2-7	TRBD1	few	TGTGCCAGCAGCCAGGGACAGGGATTTTACGAGCAGTACTTC	CASSQGQGFYEQYF
TRBV9	TRBJ2-1	TRBD2	many	TGTGCCAGCAGCGGAACCGGGACTAGCGGGATTGAGCAGTTCTTC	CASSGTGTSGIEQFF
TRBV9	TRBJ1-1	-	many	TGTGCCAGCAGCGTAGCAGGGCCGACTGAAGCTTTCTTT	CASSVAGPTEAFF
TRBV23-1	TRBJ2-3	TRBD1	-	TGCGCCAGCAGTCAACCCCCTAGGACAGGGACAGATACGCAGTATTTT	CASSQPPRTGTDTQYF
TRBV24-1	TRBJ2-5	TRBD2	-	TGTGCCACCAGTGGGGCCGGGAGGATACAAGAGACCCAGTACTTC	CATSGAGRIQETQYF
TRBV4-1	TRBJ2-1	-	-	TGCGCCAGCAGCCAAGCAATCCAGGGCACCCGGAGGGGTAATGAGCAGTTCTTC	CASSQAIQGTRRGNEQFF
TRBV5-5	TRBJ1-5	-	few	TGTGCCAGCAGTACCCGGGGCACCAGCAATCAGCCCCAGCATTTT	CASSTRGTSNQPQHF
TRBV5-6	TRBJ1-3	TRBD1	-	TGTGCCAGCAGCGTCCCGGGACAGGGATATGGAAACACCATATATTTT	CASSVPGQGYGNTIYF
TRBV12-3/TRBV12-4	TRBJ2-1	-	few	TGTGCCAGCAGTTTACTAGCGAGAAAGCCATGGGTTGAGCAGTTCTTC	CASSLLARKPWVEQFF
TRBV5-1	TRBJ1-2	-	-	TGCGCCAGCAGCCTTGGTAGGGGGGATGGCTACACCTTC	CASSLGRGDGYTF
TRBV28	TRBJ2-7	-	-	TGTGCCAGCAGTGGGGGACGGCACTCCTACGAGCAGTACTTC	CASSGGRHSYEQYF
TRBV21-1	TRBJ2-3	-	few	TGTGCCAGCAGCAAAAGAGTAGCGGGGGATAACACAGATACGCAGTATTTT	CASSKRVAGDNTDTQYF
TRBV20-1	TRBJ1-3	-	few	TGCAGTGCTCCGAAGCAGGGAGACACCATATATTTT	CSAPKQGDTIYF
TRBV5-6	TRBJ1-2	-	-	TGTGCCAGCAGCTTGGCAGCGGTCTATGGCTACACCTTC	CASSLAAVYGYTF
TRBV11-1	TRBJ1-4	-	-	TGTGCCAGCAGGGATACTGACAGGTATTTCAAGGGTAGAGAAAAACTGTTTTTT	CASRDTDRYFKGREKLFF
TRBV29-1	TRBJ2-3	-	few	TGCAGCGTTGAGGAGGGAAGCACAGATACGCAGTATTTT	CSVEEGSTDTQYF
TRBV20-1	TRBJ2-7	-	-	TGCAGTATGCCAAACCACTACGAGCAGTACTTC	CSMPNHYEQYF
TRBV7-2	TRBJ1-5	-	-	TGTGCCAGCAGCTTAGACGACAGGCTTAATCAGCCCCAGCATTTT	CASSLDDRLNQPQHF